These 13 T cell receptor beta chains were all obtained from the same sample, sequenced in a study of blood T cell repertoires in COVID-19. Some clones are missing from TCRdb's copy, which holds only in-frame ones; the method was immunoSEQ multiplex PCR. The table has roughly 240,000 clones, about 84% seen once. Sample: PBMCs or T cells enriched from blood (not recorded which). These receptors all stem from a woman in her 50s who had recovered from COVID-19.

This chain connects TRBV28 to TRBJ1-1, with 8 bases matching TRBD1. The CDR3 spans 13 residues. Trimming at V came to 5 bases and at J to 11 bases, leaving 10 bases not matched to a gene. Germline loops: CDR1 MDHEN, CDR2 SYDVKM. The DNA for the CDR3 is TGTGCCAGCAGTCTTTGGACAGGGACGGAGGCTTTCTTT. It translates to CASSLWTGTEAFF.

This clone was seen only once. The chain recombines TRBV5-8 with TRBJ2-7; D call uncertain. The CDR3 extends over 12 amino acids. Trimming pared 7 bases from V and 0 bases from J, leaving 8 bases between. Germline V gene lookup returns CDR1 SGHTS and CDR2 YDEGEE. The CDR3: CASLQDSYEQYF. CDR3 coding DNA: TGTGCCAGCCTGCAGGACTCCTACGAGCAGTACTTC.

The V call is TRBV30, the J call TRBJ2-3, with D maybe TRBD2 (6 bases). Germline CDR1 reads GTSNPN; CDR2 reads SVGIG (reference sequence). There are 17 residues in the CDR3. Trimming left V 0 bases short and J 0 bases short, with 16 bases between. The CDR3 region is CAWSVGGLAYSTDTQYF. As DNA, the CDR3 is TGTGCCTGGAGTGTAGGCGGCCTAGCGTATAGCACAGATACGCAGTATTTT.

The gene calls are TRBV14 and TRBJ2-7; D possibly corresponds to TRBD1 (5 bases). V lost 1 base, J lost 6 bases, and 7 bases lay in between. CDR3 length: 12 residues. Germline lookup yields CDR1 SGHDN and CDR2 FVKESK. The CDR3 region has the DNA TGTGCCAGCAGCCAAGTCAGGGCCGAGCAGTACTTC. It specifies CASSQVRAEQYF.

The chain couples TRBV7-9 to TRBJ2-2; D is ambiguous. The CDR3 extends over 14 amino acids. Between the trimmed V and J ends, which lost 4 bases and 1 base, there was a span of 7 bases. Germline loops: CDR1 SEHNR, CDR2 FQNEAQ (reference sequence). CDR3 region: CASSSPGNTGELFF. CDR3 bases: TGTGCCAGCAGCTCCCCAGGGAACACCGGGGAGCTGTTTTTT. Together with reference TRBV7-9 and TRBJ2-2, the CDR3 gives the full variable domain: DTGVSQNPRHKITKRGQNVTFRCDPISEHNRLYWYRQTLGQGPEFLTYFQNEAQLEKSRLLSDRFSAERPKGSFSTLEIQRTEQGDSAMYLCASSSPGNTGELFFGEGSRLTVL.

This rearrangement joins TRBV6-5 to TRBJ2-5; TRBD2 agrees at 13 bases. V trimming: 6 bases; J trimming: 5 bases; junction bases outside the gene matches: 6. Per the germline V gene, CDR1 is MNHEY and CDR2 is SVGAGI. The CDR3 has 15 amino acids. In nucleotides, the CDR3 is TGTGCCAGCAGCCGGACTAGCGGGAGTGGGGAGACCCAGTACTTC. It is translated as CASSRTSGSGETQYF.

This clone was picked up one time. The CDR3 loop reads CASSISSIAGAQYNEQFF. The DNA for the CDR3 is TGTGCCAGTAGTATATCCAGTATAGCGGGAGCGCAATACAATGAGCAGTTCTTC. The chain has TRBV19 and TRBJ2-1; TRBD2 matches 9 bases. Germline V CDR1 and CDR2: LNHDA, SQIVND (reference sequence). The CDR3 is made up of 18 amino acids. V lost 2 bases to trimming and J lost 4 bases; unmatched junction nucleotides: 12.

This chain connects TRBV12-3 or TRBV12-4 to TRBJ2-7, with D perhaps TRBD2 (5 bases). Between the trimmed V and J ends, which lost 0 bases and 6 bases, there was a span of 9 bases. The CDR3 runs 13 residues. Here the CDR3 reads CASSLAAGGEQYF. CDR3 nucleotide sequence: TGTGCCAGCAGTTTAGCGGCGGGTGGCGAGCAGTACTTC.

The gene calls are TRBV28 and TRBJ1-1; D perhaps matches TRBD1 (6 bases). Germline V gene data show CDR1 as MDHEN and CDR2 as SYDVKM. With 6 bases removed from V and 7 bases from J, the gap between germline ends came to 18 bases. This CDR3 contains 14 residues. CDR3 DNA sequence: TGTGCCAGCAGAGACCGCGGGGGCTCGAATGAAGCTTTCTTT. As protein: CASRDRGGSNEAFF. Combining the CDR3 with reference TRBV28 and TRBJ1-1 gives the whole variable domain DVKVTQSSRYLVKRTGEKVFLECVQDMDHENMFWYRQDPGLGLRLIYFSYDVKMKEKGDIPEGYSVSREKKERFSLILESASTNQTSMYLCASRDRGGSNEAFFGQGTRLTVV.

This chain joins TRBV19 and TRBJ1-1, with D perhaps TRBD1 (5 bases). The germline V gene has CDR1 LNHDA and CDR2 SQIVND (reference sequence). The V and J ends lost 6 bases and 3 bases respectively, with 26 bases between them. The CDR3 has 18 residues. The CDR3 DNA sequence: TGTGCCAGTAGCCCCGCCCAGACAGTCCTAAGGGTCCACACTGAAGCTTTCTTT. This gives the protein CASSPAQTVLRVHTEAFF.

The chain couples TRBV19 to TRBJ2-7; TRBD2 aligns across 8 bases. This CDR3 region has 15 residues. The germline gives CDR1 LNHDA, CDR2 SQIVND (reference sequence). V lost 6 bases to trimming and J lost 0 bases; unmatched junction nucleotides: 7. In DNA form, the CDR3 reads TGTGCCAGTAGGCCTACTAGCGGAAACTCCTACGAGCAGTACTTC. Its protein is CASRPTSGNSYEQYF.

This chain connects TRBV4-1 to TRBJ1-1; D is perhaps TRBD1 (5 bases). The germline gives CDR1 MGHRA, CDR2 YSYEKL. Trimming stripped 2 bases from V and 10 bases from J, with 14 bases between. This CDR3 region has 13 residues. CDR3 coding DNA: TGCGCCAGCAGCCAAAGGACCCGGGGGAGAGCTTTCTTT. Translated: CASSQRTRGRAFF.

This clone showed up just a few times. V and J are TRBV19 and TRBJ1-1; maybe TRBD1 (6 bases). Trimming left V 3 bases short and J 11 bases short, with 10 bases between. Germline CDR1 and CDR2: LNHDA and SQIVND (reference sequence). The CDR3 runs 11 residues. CDR3 DNA: TGTGCCAGTAGTATCGCCCAGGGGGCTTTCTTT. Amino acids: CASSIAQGAFF.